This TCR beta chain was captured in a study of monozygotic twins with inflammatory bowel disease. Notes on the study in general: IBD patients shared fewer clonotypes with other individuals than healthy twins, especially patients with disease activity signs.

Comment on this clonotype: As yet, its antigen is unknown.

Using eight separate reactions per sample, the authors generated cDNA. TCRdb reanalyzed the 5' RACE reads and collapses them to one entry per CDR3 protein, without DNA. Listed are nearly 450,000 distinct CDR3 sequences; roughly 2.3% falls within the top ten. Donors gave around 2.5 ml of blood apiece. Without any T cell sorting, total RNA was isolated from whole blood. The CDR3 runs to 12 residues. Germline CDR1 and CDR2: DFQATT and SNEGSKA (reference sequence). Sequenced: blood. This chain connects TRBV20-1 to TRBJ2-7; there is no DNA to check the TCRdb D call of TRBD1. The receptor's source is a human donor with ulcerative colitis or Crohn's disease, or a healthy co-twin of an affected twin (not recorded which). This CDR3 reads CSARDRDYEQYF.